These 23 T cell receptor beta chains share one sample of origin, sequenced in a study of T cell responses to AZD1222 COVID-19 vaccine. Libraries were prepared by immunoSEQ multiplex PCR; TCRdb keeps only in-frame clonotypes and omits some of them. The sample holds 90,000 to 120,000 clones, about nine tenths seen once. This specimen consisted of peripheral blood, obtained on day 0 of AZD1222 vaccination. Receptors were obtained from an adult in good health.

The chain combines TRBV2 with TRBJ2-7; 7 nucleotides match TRBD1. Trimming cost V 5 bases and J 2 bases; bases outside gene matches: 3. This CDR3 spans 13 amino acids. CDR1 is SNHLY and CDR2 is FYNNEI in the germline V gene. Written as DNA, the CDR3 is TGTGCCAGCAGTCTTGACAGGGCCTACGAGCAGTACTTC. Its protein is CASSLDRAYEQYF. The full variable domain, in which reference TRBV2 and TRBJ2-7 provide the parts outside the CDR3, is EPEVTQTPSHQVTQMGQEVILRCVPISNHLYFYWYRQILGQKVEFLVSFYNNEISEKSEIFDDQFSVERPDGSNFTLKIRSTKLEDSAMYFCASSLDRAYEQYFGPGTRLTVT.

J is TRBJ1-2 and V is TRBV7-9; no clear D gene. The germline V gene encodes CDR1 SEHNR and CDR2 FQNEAQ (reference sequence). This CDR3 has 13 residues. The germline V and J ends were trimmed by 5 bases and 3 bases, with 10 bases remaining between them. The CDR3 coding sequence is TGTGCCAGCAGCCCTCCAGCTCACTATGGCTACACCTTC. Translation: CASSPPAHYGYTF.

J is TRBJ1-3 and V is TRBV2; D is perhaps TRBD1 (5 bases). From germline, CDR1 is SNHLY and CDR2 FYNNEI. The V end was cut by 5 bases, the J end by 7 bases, with 18 bases between. This CDR3 comprises 15 residues. The CDR3 here is CASSPTAGGRNTIYF. DNA of the CDR3: TGTGCCAGCAGTCCGACAGCGGGGGGTCGGAACACCATATATTTT.

The chain carries TRBV29-1 and TRBJ1-2; D call uncertain. Trimming stripped 7 bases from V and 1 base from J, with 4 bases between. CDR3 size: 10 residues. Germline V CDR1 and CDR2: SQVTM, ANQGSEA. The DNA of the CDR3 is TGCAGCGCAGATAACTATGGCTACACCTTC. Translated: CSADNYGYTF.

The chain is built from TRBV6-5 and TRBJ2-7, with D possibly matching TRBD1 (6 bases). In germline, CDR1 is MNHEY, CDR2 SVGAGI. V was clipped by 0 bases and J by 0 bases, with 12 bases between them. There are 16 residues in the CDR3. The CDR3 DNA sequence: TGTGCCAGCAGTTACTCAAACAGGGTGGCCTCCTACGAGCAGTACTTC. Its translation is CASSYSNRVASYEQYF.

V usage is TRBV27 and J usage is TRBJ2-2, with TRBD2 matching 13 bases. The CDR3 covers 15 residues. Germline assignment: CDR1 MNHEY and CDR2 SMNVEV (reference sequence). The V segment lost 3 bases and the J segment 7 bases; nucleotides outside the gene matches: 2. The CDR3 region has the DNA TGTGCCAGCAGTTTGTGGACTAGCGGGGGCGGGGAGCTGTTTTTT. Protein product: CASSLWTSGGGELFF.

CDR3 nucleotides: TGTGCCACCAGTGATTTGCGCAGGGGCGGACATAGTGAGCAGTTCTTC. Protein: CATSDLRRGGHSEQFF. This chain uses TRBV24-1 with TRBJ2-1; weak D call: TRBD1 (6 bases). This CDR3 spans 16 amino acids. Trimming pared 0 bases from V and 9 bases from J, leaving 17 bases between. The V gene's germline CDR1 is KGHDR and CDR2 SFDVKD.

The chain links TRBV3-1 (or the pseudogene TRBV3-2) to TRBJ2-5; 8 positions agree with TRBD2. CDR1 and CDR2 (germline): LGHDT, YNNKEL (reference sequence). The junction had 8 bases not matched to a gene; V was cut back by 2 bases and J by 3 bases. This CDR3 has 16 residues. CDR3: CASSQIRTSTEETQYF. The CDR3 DNA reads as TGTGCCAGCAGCCAAATCCGGACTAGCACCGAAGAGACCCAGTACTTC.

This sequence joins TRBV5-4 and TRBJ1-2, with TRBD1 matching 7 bases. The CDR3 is 17 amino acids. V shed 3 bases, J shed 4 bases, and the junction held 15 bases outside the gene matches. Germline CDR1 and CDR2: SGHNT and YYREEE (reference sequence). In DNA form, the CDR3 reads TGTGCCAGCAGCTCCATCCCGGGACAGTGGGTCCCCTATGGCTACACCTTC. This codes for CASSSIPGQWVPYGYTF.

This clone was found a few times. This chain connects TRBV15 to TRBJ2-7, with a weak D call TRBD1 (5 bases). This CDR3 region has 14 residues. Trimming removed 7 bases at V and 7 bases at J, with 20 bases between. Per germline, CDR1 LNHNV and CDR2 YYDKDF (reference sequence). CDR3 amino acids: CATTPTFPRGEQYF. Here the CDR3 DNA reads TGTGCCACCACCCCGACTTTCCCTAGGGGAGAGCAGTACTTC.

This rearrangement joins TRBV6-1 to TRBJ1-2, with 10 bases identical to TRBD1. The germline V gene has CDR1 MNHNS and CDR2 SASEGT. The CDR3 totals 15 residues. The trim removed 2 bases at V and 4 bases at J, leaving 4 bases unmatched. DNA of the CDR3: TGTGCCAGCAGTGAATGGGGACAGGGGATCTATGGCTACACCTTC. Protein product: CASSEWGQGIYGYTF.

This rearrangement joins TRBV7-9 to TRBJ2-7; D is undetermined. Trimming took off 3 bases at V and 3 bases at J, with 3 bases between the two ends. Germline V gene sequence: CDR1 SEHNR, CDR2 FQNEAQ (reference sequence). The CDR3 sequence is 11 residues long. The CDR3 region is CASSFSYEQYF. CDR3 DNA sequence: TGTGCCAGCAGCTTCAGCTACGAGCAGTACTTC.

The chain employs TRBV30 and TRBJ2-3; D is possibly TRBD2 (7 bases). CDR1 GTSNPN and CDR2 SVGIG come from the germline V gene (reference sequence). The germline V and J ends were trimmed by 0 bases and 10 bases, with 23 bases remaining between them. The length of the CDR3 is 16 residues. The CDR3 coding sequence is TGTGCCTGGAGTGTACAGGGAGGGGCATCAGCGGGCCCGCAGTATTTT. It specifies CAWSVQGGASAGPQYF.

J is TRBJ1-6 and V is TRBV10-3, with D possibly being TRBD1 (5 bases). This CDR3 contains 16 residues. V lost 2 bases and J lost 0, with 8 bases in between. CDR1 ENHRY and CDR2 SYGVKD come from the germline V gene. The CDR3 DNA is TGTGCCATCAGTGAGAGCCAGGGCTCCTATAATTCACCCCTCCACTTT. Residues: CAISESQGSYNSPLHF.

This clone was seen only once. V gene TRBV7-9 combines with J gene TRBJ1-4, with 8 bases identical to TRBD1. The junction had 11 bases not matched to a gene; V was cut back by 6 bases and J by 17 bases. The length of the CDR3 is 12 residues. In germline, CDR1 is SEHNR, CDR2 FQNEAQ (reference sequence). The CDR3 loop is CASSDSRDRTFF. The CDR3, as DNA: TGTGCCAGCAGTGATAGTCGGGACAGGACATTTTTT.

The chain has TRBV6-5 and TRBJ2-7; TRBD1 or TRBD2 may be the D gene (5 bases each). The CDR3 is made up of 11 amino acids. V was clipped by 8 bases and J by 4 bases, with 9 bases between them. In germline, CDR1 is MNHEY, CDR2 SVGAGI. The CDR3 sequence: CASGTGYEQYF. DNA of the CDR3: TGTGCCAGCGGGACGGGTTACGAGCAGTACTTC.

The chain uses TRBV6-5 and TRBJ1-3; no clear D gene. Germline values: CDR1 MNHEY, CDR2 SVGAGI. V lost 6 bases to trimming and J lost 0 bases, with 9 bases between them. The CDR3 contains 14 residues. CDR3 protein: CASSGRPSGNTIYF. The CDR3 DNA sequence: TGTGCCAGCAGCGGGCGTCCCTCTGGAAACACCATATATTTT.

V is TRBV2 and J is TRBJ2-3; TRBD2 matches at 10 bases. Germline values: CDR1 SNHLY, CDR2 FYNNEI. The CDR3 length is 14 residues. Trimming took 11 bases from V and 4 from J; bases not matched to a gene: 9. The DNA of the CDR3 is TGTGCCGAGGAAAGCGGGGGGGCGTCAGATACGCAGTATTTT. This sequence encodes CAEESGGASDTQYF.

This chain links TRBV7-9 with TRBJ2-2, with TRBD1 matching 8 bases. Germline V gene lookup returns CDR1 SEHNR and CDR2 FQNEAQ (reference sequence). V trimming: 5 bases; J trimming: 7 bases; junction bases outside the gene matches: 12. The CDR3 is 16 residues long. The CDR3 reads CASSPGTGASFGELFF. The CDR3 DNA is TGTGCCAGCAGCCCTGGGACAGGTGCCTCGTTCGGGGAGCTGTTTTTT.

J is TRBJ2-7 and V is TRBV19; weak D call: TRBD2 (6 bases). Germline V lookup: CDR1 LNHDA, CDR2 SQIVND (reference sequence). Deletions cut 5 bases from V and 3 bases from J, with 23 bases between. This CDR3 is 17 amino acids long. CDR3 amino acids: CASSLGPRGTLNYEQYF. The CDR3 nucleotides read TGTGCCAGTAGTCTGGGCCCTCGAGGGACTCTCAACTACGAGCAGTACTTC. Supplemented by reference TRBV19 and TRBJ2-7, the full variable domain reads DGGITQSPKYLFRKEGQNVTLSCEQNLNHDAMYWYRQDPGQGLRLIYYSQIVNDFQKGDIAEGYSVSREKKESFPLTVTSAQKNPTAFYLCASSLGPRGTLNYEQYFGPGTRLTVT.

Concerning this clone: Compared with germline, one end of the junction differs, possibly owing to a read error. The chain combines TRBV7-2 with TRBJ2-7, with D perhaps TRBD2 (5 bases). This CDR3 region has 14 residues. Looked up from germline, CDR1 is SGHTA and CDR2 is FQGNSA. CDR3 sequence: CASRLEATRYEQYF. CDR3 in DNA: TGTGCCAGCAGGTTAGAGGCTACTAGGTACGAGCAGTACTTC. The full variable domain, its missing parts supplied by reference TRBV7-2 and TRBJ2-7, is GAGVSQSPSNKVTEKGKDVELRCDPISGHTALYWYRQSLGQGLEFLIYFQGNSAPDKSGLPSDRFSAERTGGSVSTLTIQRTQQEDSAVYLCASRLEATRYEQYFGPGTRLTVT.

The chain combines TRBV3-1 (or the pseudogene TRBV3-2) with TRBJ1-4; D might be TRBD1 (5 bases). The CDR3 consists of 14 residues. Germline CDR1 and CDR2: LGHDT and YNNKEL (reference sequence). V lost 3 bases and J lost 10, with 15 bases in between. The CDR3 DNA is TGTGCCAGCAGCCAGGCTCCCCCCCAGGGAAAACTGTTTTTT. Translation: CASSQAPPQGKLFF.

A remark on this clone: The identical CDR3 is also encoded by other nucleotide sequences in the sample. The chain is built from TRBV29-1 and TRBJ1-5; possibly TRBD1 for D (6 bases). V was clipped by 3 bases and J by 7 bases, with 13 bases between them. The germline V gene encodes CDR1 SQVTM and CDR2 ANQGSEA. This CDR3 is built from 13 residues. CDR3 loop: CSVEGGGGQPQHF. In nucleotides, the CDR3 is TGCAGCGTTGAGGGGGGCGGGGGGCAGCCCCAGCATTTT.